This TCR beta chain was observed in a study of blood T cell repertoires in COVID-19. The table lists this clone with a count of one. With 3 bases removed from V and 0 bases from J, the gap between germline ends came to 18 bases. CDR3 length equals 17 residues. Germline values: CDR1 DFQATT, CDR2 SNEGSKA (reference sequence). Using immunoSEQ multiplex PCR, the repertoire was profiled, and TCRdb retains in-frame clones only, with some absent. The sample shows about 300,000 clones, about 81% of them seen only once. The chain combines TRBV20-1 with TRBJ2-1; perhaps TRBD1 as D (5 bases). The TCR originated in a human donor with COVID-19, enrolled during active disease. The donor label of this sample is uncertain. What was sequenced was peripheral blood. CDR3 sequence reads: CSASWPLSGNSYNEQFF. The DNA of the CDR3 is TGCAGTGCTAGTTGGCCGCTGTCAGGGAACTCCTACAATGAGCAGTTCTTC.